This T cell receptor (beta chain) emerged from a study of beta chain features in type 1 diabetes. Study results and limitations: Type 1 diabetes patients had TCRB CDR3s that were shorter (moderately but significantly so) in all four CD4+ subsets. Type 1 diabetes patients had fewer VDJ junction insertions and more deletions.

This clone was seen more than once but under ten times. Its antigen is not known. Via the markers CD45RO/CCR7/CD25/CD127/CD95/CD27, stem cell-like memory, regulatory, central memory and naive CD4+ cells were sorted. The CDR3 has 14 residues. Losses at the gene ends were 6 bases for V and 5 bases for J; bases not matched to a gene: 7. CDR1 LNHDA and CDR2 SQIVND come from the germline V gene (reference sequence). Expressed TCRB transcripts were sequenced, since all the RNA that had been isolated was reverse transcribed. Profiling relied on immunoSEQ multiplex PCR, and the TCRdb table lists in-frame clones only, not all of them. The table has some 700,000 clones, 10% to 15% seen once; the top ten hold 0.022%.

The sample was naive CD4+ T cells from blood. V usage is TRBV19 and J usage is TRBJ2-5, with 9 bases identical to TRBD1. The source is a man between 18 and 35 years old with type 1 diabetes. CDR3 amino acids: CASRPTGGGETQYF. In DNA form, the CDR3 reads TGTGCCAGTAGACCAACAGGGGGCGGCGAGACCCAGTACTTC.